There are many counts of the clone carrying this T cell receptor beta chain. Its antigen is not identified. CDR1 is WSHSY and CDR2 is SAAADI in the germline V gene. Trimming removed 0 bases at V and 3 bases at J, with 9 bases between. This CDR3 comprises 14 residues. These data are taken from a study of CD8 T cells in ankylosing spondylitis. TCRdb used MiXCR to reprocess the 5' RACE reads, holding one entry per CDR3 protein. The profile shows around 210,000 distinct CDR3 sequences, approximately 8.4% of them singletons. The study's findings and limits: Certain motif variants had earlier been reported in reactive arthritis synovial fluid and blood. Relatively rare in peripheral blood, disease-linked clones were also CD8+.

The clonotype originates from a female donor with ankylosing spondylitis or in good health (not recorded which). The source material was blood, either unsorted or a sorted T cell fraction (not recorded which). The V gene is TRBV10-2, the J gene TRBJ2-7; D perhaps matches TRBD1 (6 bases). In nucleotides, the CDR3 is TGCGCCAGCAGTGAGTCCAGGGGTGGCTACGAGCAGTACTTC. It codes for CASSESRGGYEQYF.